These 20 T cell receptor beta chains were sequenced from one sample in a study of PD-1 blockade in classical Hodgkin lymphoma. As for time point: cycle 4 day 1 (C4D1), after six to seven weeks of nivolumab. Autologous stem cell transplantation was followed by relapse in every patient, and brentuximab vedotin exposure varied. Magnetic negative selection of thawed PBMCs was the method by which CD4+ T cells were purified. The table came from immunoSEQ multiplex PCR; TCRdb's copy has only in-frame clones and leaves some out. This table holds 15,000 to 20,000 clones, about three quarters found once. The sequencing used CD4+ T cells from blood, collected before the fourth cycle of nivolumab. All receptors derive from a human donor with classical Hodgkin lymphoma.

This clone was counted a few times. This chain links TRBV27 with TRBJ1-2, with TRBD1 matching 7 bases. The length of the CDR3 is 15 residues. Germline V gene sequence: CDR1 MNHEY, CDR2 SMNVEV (reference sequence). V trimming: 0 bases; J trimming: 5 bases; junction bases outside the gene matches: 6. In DNA form, the CDR3 reads TGTGCCAGCAGTTTATCCCCCGGGACAGCTTATGGCTACACCTTC. Its protein product is CASSLSPGTAYGYTF.

The gene calls are TRBV6-6 and TRBJ1-1; tentatively, D is TRBD1 (6 bases). CDR3 length equals 11 residues. The V end lost 6 bases, the J end lost 8 bases, and 10 bases lay between the germline ends. Germline assignment: CDR1 MNHNY and CDR2 SVGAGI (reference sequence). CDR3 in amino acids: CASRTDREAFF. CDR3 sequence (DNA): TGTGCCAGCAGAACTGACAGGGAAGCTTTCTTT.

The chain has TRBV7-2 and TRBJ2-5; D may correspond to TRBD1 or TRBD2 (5 bases each). The CDR3 totals 13 residues. Trimming stripped 5 bases from V and 7 bases from J, with 14 bases between. The germline V gene has CDR1 SGHTA and CDR2 FQGNSA. This chain's CDR3 is CASSIPGRPTQYF. The CDR3 bases are TGTGCCAGCAGCATCCCGGGGCGACCGACCCAGTACTTC.

The chain recombines TRBV7-9 with TRBJ2-5; no firm D call. Germline CDR1 is SEHNR and CDR2 is FQNEAQ (reference sequence). The CDR3 totals 16 residues. V was clipped by 2 bases and J by 5 bases, with 18 bases between them. DNA of the CDR3: TGTGCCAGCAGCTTAAGACCACCCTTAGGAGAGGAGACCCAGTACTTC. It is translated as CASSLRPPLGEETQYF.

The chain has TRBV7-2 and TRBJ2-2, with D possibly being TRBD2 (6 bases). The CDR3 loop spans 15 amino acids. Germline lookup yields CDR1 SGHTA and CDR2 FQGNSA. V lost 8 bases to trimming and J lost 1 base, with 14 bases between them. The chain's CDR3 is CASGQPGLNTGELFF. Written as DNA, the CDR3 is TGTGCCAGCGGTCAACCGGGACTGAACACCGGGGAGCTGTTTTTT.

J is TRBJ2-1 and V is TRBV6-5, with D possibly being TRBD1 (6 bases). V lost 2 bases and J 3 bases, leaving 8 bases between the germline ends. CDR1 and CDR2 (germline): MNHEY, SVGAGI. The CDR3 sequence is 14 residues long. The CDR3 spells CASSYRGSYNEQFF. The CDR3 nucleotides are TGTGCCAGCAGTTACAGGGGGAGCTACAATGAGCAGTTCTTC.

V and J are TRBV11-3 and TRBJ2-3; D is undetermined. Germline-derived CDR1 and CDR2 are SGHNT and YENEEA. The V gene lost 4 bases and the J gene lost 2 bases, with 13 bases spanning the gap. CDR3 length: 15 residues. CDR3 protein: CASSSSPHPTDTQYF. CDR3 DNA sequence: TGTGCCAGCAGCTCTTCGCCTCATCCCACAGATACGCAGTATTTT.

The chain uses TRBV11-2 and TRBJ1-5; D not certain. The CDR3 is made up of 14 amino acids. Germline assignment: CDR1 SGHAT and CDR2 FQNNGV. V dropped 1 base and J dropped 2 bases, with 6 bases sitting between them. CDR3 DNA: TGTGCCAGCAGCTTAGGGTTAGGCAATCAGCCCCAGCATTTT. It is translated as CASSLGLGNQPQHF. The full variable domain, its missing parts supplied by reference TRBV11-2 and TRBJ1-5, is EAGVAQSPRYKIIEKRQSVAFWCNPISGHATLYWYQQILGQGPKLLIQFQNNGVVDDSQLPKDRFSAERLKGVDSTLKIQPAKLEDSAVYLCASSLGLGNQPQHFGDGTRLSIL.

Comments on this clone: The junction and the germline gene differ at one end; a read error may be behind it. This chain connects TRBV7-7 to TRBJ2-5; 10 bases are a match to TRBD2. Germline lookup yields CDR1 SSHAT and CDR2 FNYEAQ (reference sequence). CDR3 size: 20 residues. This CDR3 is CASSLGWTSGGGSLEETQYF. The DNA for the CDR3 is TGTGCTAGCAGCCTAGGGTGGACTAGCGGCGGGGGGTCGTTGGAGGAGACCCAGTACTTC.

This clone was seen a single time. The chain combines TRBV7-2 with TRBJ2-3; D might be TRBD1 (5 bases). The CDR3 runs to 15 residues. V gave up 1 base and J gave up 3 bases, with 11 bases separating them. Looked up from germline, CDR1 is SGHTA and CDR2 is FQGNSA. For the CDR3, the DNA is TGTGCCAGCAGCTTAGAGGGGATGGCGACAGATACGCAGTATTTT. Translating it yields CASSLEGMATDTQYF.

V usage is TRBV25-1 and J usage is TRBJ2-6; D uncertain. There are 13 residues in the CDR3. The V gene lost 2 bases and the J gene lost 9 bases, with 8 bases spanning the gap. Germline V lookup: CDR1 MGHDK, CDR2 SYGVNS. The CDR3 reads CASSETTLNVLTF. As DNA, the CDR3 is TGTGCCAGCAGTGAAACTACCCTCAACGTCCTGACTTTC.

This CDR3 is CSSGTVYEQYV. The CDR3 region has the DNA TGCAGTTCCGGGACAGTTTACGAGCAGTACGTC. The genes are TRBV20-1 and TRBJ2-7; 7 nucleotides agree with TRBD1. V lost 8 bases to trimming and J lost 4 bases; unmatched junction nucleotides: 5. Germline values: CDR1 DFQATT, CDR2 SNEGSKA (reference sequence). This CDR3 region has 11 residues.

V and J are TRBV7-9 and TRBJ1-2; the D gene is possibly TRBD1 (6 bases). Between the trimmed V and J ends, which lost 5 bases and 2 bases, there was a span of 6 bases. Germline V gene sequence: CDR1 SEHNR, CDR2 FQNEAQ (reference sequence). CDR3 size: 12 residues. CDR3 DNA: TGTGCCAGCAGCACAGGGAACTATGGCTACACCTTC. Encoded protein: CASSTGNYGYTF.

The chain uses TRBV4-1 and TRBJ2-1; 12 positions match TRBD2. Germline CDR1 reads MGHRA; CDR2 reads YSYEKL. Germline trimming cut 2 bases from V and 6 bases from J; bases unmatched to any gene: 8. The CDR3 covers 17 residues. The CDR3: CASSQPRRTSGINEQFF. The CDR3 region has the DNA TGCGCCAGCAGCCAACCCAGGAGGACTAGCGGGATCAATGAGCAGTTCTTC.

The rearrangement uses TRBV11-2 and TRBJ1-2; D is possibly TRBD1 (5 bases). Germline loops: CDR1 SGHAT, CDR2 FQNNGV. The CDR3 length is 13 residues. V shed 7 bases and J shed 7 bases, with 16 bases lying between them. CDR3 protein: CASTFTGLRGYTF. Here the CDR3 DNA reads TGTGCCAGCACCTTCACAGGTCTTCGTGGCTACACCTTC. The full variable domain, rest sourced from reference TRBV11-2 and TRBJ1-2, is EAGVAQSPRYKIIEKRQSVAFWCNPISGHATLYWYQQILGQGPKLLIQFQNNGVVDDSQLPKDRFSAERLKGVDSTLKIQPAKLEDSAVYLCASTFTGLRGYTFGSGTRLTVV.

This clone was picked up a small number of times. The chain combines TRBV6-1 with TRBJ2-1, with a possible D match to TRBD2 (6 bases). The CDR3 covers 15 residues. The germline gives CDR1 MNHNS, CDR2 SASEGT. V lost 7 bases and J lost 6, with 19 bases in between. This chain's CDR3 is CASNLRGGSRNEQFF. In nucleotides, the CDR3 is TGTGCCAGCAACCTTCGGGGAGGCTCCCGCAATGAGCAGTTCTTC.

The chain couples TRBV30 to TRBJ2-5, with 7 nucleotides matching TRBD2. The CDR3 spans 13 residues. After removal of 0 bases from V and 5 bases from J, the junction contained 3 bases not matched to a gene. Germline-derived CDR1 and CDR2 are GTSNPN and SVGIG (reference sequence). This chain's CDR3 is CAWSVLAWETQYF. In DNA, the CDR3 is TGTGCCTGGAGTGTACTAGCGTGGGAGACCCAGTACTTC.

The J gene is TRBJ2-7, the V gene TRBV6-1, with D tentatively TRBD1 or TRBD2 (5 bases each). Trimming stripped 6 bases from V and 1 base from J, with 13 bases between. CDR3 length: 14 residues. Germline CDR1 reads MNHNS; CDR2 reads SASEGT. The DNA for the CDR3 is TGTGCCAGCAGGATAGGGACGGTATCCTACGAGCAGTACTTC. It specifies CASRIGTVSYEQYF.

This clone was seen a few times. The CDR3 DNA reads as TGTGCCAGCAGGGGGACAGGGAACAATCAGCCCCAGCATTTT. Its translation: CASRGTGNNQPQHF. J is TRBJ1-5 and V is TRBV2; the match to TRBD1 covers 9 bases. In germline, CDR1 is SNHLY, CDR2 FYNNEI. The CDR3 length is 14 residues. The J segment lost 3 bases and the V segment lost 6 bases, leaving 3 bases of the junction unmatched.

This chain uses TRBV28 with TRBJ2-7; tentatively, D is TRBD1 (6 bases). CDR1 MDHEN and CDR2 SYDVKM come from the germline V gene. V dropped 4 bases and J dropped 6 bases, with 10 bases sitting between them. The CDR3 consists of 12 residues. CDR3 nucleotides: TGTGCCAGCAGTTACAGGGTAGGCGAGCAGTACGTC. Translation: CASSYRVGEQYV.